The clone carrying this T cell receptor (beta chain) was seen more than once but under ten times. The data derive from a study of blood T cell repertoires in COVID-19. Overall study: The United States, Italy and Spain were the sources of the acute and convalescent COVID-19 samples. PBMCs, B-cell-depleted T cells, or T cells were the source of the cDNA or gDNA that made up the material.

In germline, CDR1 is LGHNA, CDR2 YNFKEQ. This CDR3 has 18 residues. V was pared by 0 bases and J by 2 bases, with 5 bases of the junction left unmatched. As originally analysed: Estimation of nucleated cell counts relied on the amplification of reference gene primers. TCRdb's copy holds only in-frame clones and misses some; the assay was immunoSEQ multiplex PCR. That table furnishes V, J and clone size, whereas the DNA furnished D and trimming. The sample comprises more than 110,000 clones, approximately 79% of which are singletons, and roughly 3.5% rests with the top ten. Sequencing used peripheral blood. The sequence was obtained from a man aged 55 to 70 with acute or convalescent COVID-19. The chain links TRBV4-2 to TRBJ2-5; 14 nucleotides match TRBD2. The CDR3 loop is CASSQEGTSGGGQETQYF. The CDR3 DNA sequence: TGTGCCAGCAGCCAAGAGGGGACTAGCGGGGGAGGACAAGAGACCCAGTACTTC.